This entry concerns a single T cell receptor beta chain. The CDR3 consists of 13 residues. V lost 0 bases and J 4 bases, leaving 4 bases between the germline ends. Per the germline V gene, CDR1 is LGHNA and CDR2 is YSLEER. Sequenced by immunoSEQ multiplex PCR; TCRdb stores in-frame clones only, minus some. The sample contains about 70,000 clones, more than 80% of which appear only once. The data belong to a study of T cell changes during pregnancy in multiple sclerosis. This sample comprised peripheral blood, obtained in the second trimester of pregnancy. The TCR was taken from a female donor in good health, enrolled as a control in a pregnancy study. The chain combines TRBV4-3 with TRBJ1-5; D call uncertain. CDR3: CASSQDLNQPQHF. In DNA, the CDR3 is TGCGCCAGCAGCCAAGATCTGAATCAGCCCCAGCATTTT.